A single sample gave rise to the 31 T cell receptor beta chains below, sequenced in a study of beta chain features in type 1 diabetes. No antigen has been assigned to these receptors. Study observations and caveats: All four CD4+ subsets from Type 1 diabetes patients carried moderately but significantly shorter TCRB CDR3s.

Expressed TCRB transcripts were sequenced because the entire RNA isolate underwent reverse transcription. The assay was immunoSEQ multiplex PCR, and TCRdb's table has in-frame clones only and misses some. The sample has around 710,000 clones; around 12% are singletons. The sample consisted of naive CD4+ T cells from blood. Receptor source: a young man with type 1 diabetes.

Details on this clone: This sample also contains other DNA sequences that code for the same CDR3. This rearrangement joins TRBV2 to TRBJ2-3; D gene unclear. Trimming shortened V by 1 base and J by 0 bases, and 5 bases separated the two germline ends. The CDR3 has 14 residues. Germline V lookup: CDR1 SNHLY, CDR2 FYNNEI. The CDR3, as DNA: TGTGCCAGCAGTGAAGGCAGAAGCACAGATACGCAGTATTTT. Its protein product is CASSEGRSTDTQYF.

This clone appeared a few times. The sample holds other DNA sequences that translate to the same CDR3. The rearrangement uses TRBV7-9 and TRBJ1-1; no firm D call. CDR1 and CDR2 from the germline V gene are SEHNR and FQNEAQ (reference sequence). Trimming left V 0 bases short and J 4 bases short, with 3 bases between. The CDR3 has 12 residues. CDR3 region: CASSLAGTEAFF. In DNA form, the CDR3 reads TGTGCCAGCAGCTTAGCAGGCACTGAAGCTTTCTTT.

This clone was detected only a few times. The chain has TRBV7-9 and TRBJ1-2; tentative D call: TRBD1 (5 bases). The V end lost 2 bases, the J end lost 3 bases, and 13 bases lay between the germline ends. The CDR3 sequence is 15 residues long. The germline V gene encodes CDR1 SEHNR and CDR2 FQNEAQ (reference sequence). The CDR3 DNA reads TGTGCCAGCAGCTTAAGAAGCAGGGTTGACTATGGCTACACCTTC. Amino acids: CASSLRSRVDYGYTF.

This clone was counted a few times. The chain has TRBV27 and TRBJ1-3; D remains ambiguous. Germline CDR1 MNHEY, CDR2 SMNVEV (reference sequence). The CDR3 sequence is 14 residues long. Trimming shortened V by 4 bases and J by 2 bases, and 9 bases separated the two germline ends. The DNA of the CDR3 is TGTGCCAGCAGTTCCCCTGGGGCTGGAAACACCATATATTTT. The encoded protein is CASSSPGAGNTIYF.

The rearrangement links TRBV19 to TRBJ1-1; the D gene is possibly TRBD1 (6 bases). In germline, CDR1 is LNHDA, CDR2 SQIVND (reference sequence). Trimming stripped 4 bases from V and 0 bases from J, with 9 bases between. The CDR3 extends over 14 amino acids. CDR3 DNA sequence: TGTGCCAGTAGTAATGGGGGGCTGAACACTGAAGCTTTCTTT. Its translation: CASSNGGLNTEAFF.

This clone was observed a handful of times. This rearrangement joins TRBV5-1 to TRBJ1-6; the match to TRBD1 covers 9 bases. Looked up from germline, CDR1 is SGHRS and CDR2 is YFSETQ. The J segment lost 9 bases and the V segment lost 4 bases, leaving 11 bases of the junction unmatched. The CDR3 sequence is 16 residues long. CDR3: CASSTTGQGSGSPLHF. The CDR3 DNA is TGCGCCAGCAGCACCACCGGACAGGGGAGCGGTTCACCCCTCCACTTT. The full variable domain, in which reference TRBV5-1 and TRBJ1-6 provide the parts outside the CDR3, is KAGVTQTPRYLIKTRGQQVTLSCSPISGHRSVSWYQQTPGQGLQFLFEYFSETQRNKGNFPGRFSGRQFSNSRSEMNVSTLELGDSALYLCASSTTGQGSGSPLHFGNGTRLTVT.

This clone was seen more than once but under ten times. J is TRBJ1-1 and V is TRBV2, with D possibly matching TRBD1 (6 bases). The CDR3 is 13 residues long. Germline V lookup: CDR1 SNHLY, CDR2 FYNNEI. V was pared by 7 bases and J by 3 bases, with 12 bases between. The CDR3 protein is CASTQGPHTEAFF. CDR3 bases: TGTGCCAGCACTCAGGGGCCCCACACTGAAGCTTTCTTT.

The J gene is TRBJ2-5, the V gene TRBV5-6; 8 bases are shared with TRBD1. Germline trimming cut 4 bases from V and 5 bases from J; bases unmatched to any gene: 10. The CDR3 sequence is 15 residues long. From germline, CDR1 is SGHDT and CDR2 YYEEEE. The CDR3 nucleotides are TGTGCCAGCAGCCCCCGAGGACAGGGCCCCGAGACCCAGTACTTC. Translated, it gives CASSPRGQGPETQYF.

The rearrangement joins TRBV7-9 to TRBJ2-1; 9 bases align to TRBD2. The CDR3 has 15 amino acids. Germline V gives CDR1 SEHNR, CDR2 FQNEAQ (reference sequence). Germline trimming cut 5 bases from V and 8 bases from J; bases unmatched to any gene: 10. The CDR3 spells CASSPRASGVDEQFF. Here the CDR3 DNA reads TGTGCCAGCAGCCCACGAGCTAGCGGGGTCGATGAGCAGTTCTTC.

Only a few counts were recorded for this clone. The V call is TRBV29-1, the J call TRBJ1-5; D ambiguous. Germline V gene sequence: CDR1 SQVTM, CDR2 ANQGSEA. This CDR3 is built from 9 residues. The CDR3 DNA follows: TGCAGGCCTTATCAGCCCCAGCATTTT. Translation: CRPYQPQHF.

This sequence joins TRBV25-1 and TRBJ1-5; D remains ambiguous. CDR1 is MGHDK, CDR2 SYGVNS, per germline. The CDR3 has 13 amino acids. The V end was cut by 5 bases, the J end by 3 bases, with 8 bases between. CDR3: CASSPQSNQPQHF. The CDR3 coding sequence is TGTGCCAGCAGTCCTCAGTCCAATCAGCCCCAGCATTTT. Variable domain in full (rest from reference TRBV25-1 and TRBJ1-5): EADIYQTPRYLVIGTGKKITLECSQTMGHDKMYWYQQDPGMELHLIHYSYGVNSTEKGDLSSESTVSRIRTEHFPLTLESARPSHTSQYLCASSPQSNQPQHFGDGTRLSIL.

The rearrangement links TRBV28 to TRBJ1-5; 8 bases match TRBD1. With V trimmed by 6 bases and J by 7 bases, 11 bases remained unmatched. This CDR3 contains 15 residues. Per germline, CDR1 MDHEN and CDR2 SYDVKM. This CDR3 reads CASRTGDRLTQPQHF. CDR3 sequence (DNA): TGTGCCAGCAGGACGGGGGACAGGCTGACACAGCCCCAGCATTTT.

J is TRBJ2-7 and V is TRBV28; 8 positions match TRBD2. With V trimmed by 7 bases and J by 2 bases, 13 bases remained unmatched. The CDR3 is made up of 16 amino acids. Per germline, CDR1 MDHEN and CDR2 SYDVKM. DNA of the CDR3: TGTGCCAGCATCCCTTCGGGAGGGGTCCCTACCTACGAGCAGTACTTC. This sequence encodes CASIPSGGVPTYEQYF.

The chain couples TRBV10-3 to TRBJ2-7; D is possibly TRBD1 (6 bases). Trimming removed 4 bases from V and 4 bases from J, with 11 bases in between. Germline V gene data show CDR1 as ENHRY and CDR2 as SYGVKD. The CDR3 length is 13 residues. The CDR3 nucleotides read TGTGCCATCAGTGGTGGGGGCCGGTACGAGCAGTACTTC. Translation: CAISGGGRYEQYF.

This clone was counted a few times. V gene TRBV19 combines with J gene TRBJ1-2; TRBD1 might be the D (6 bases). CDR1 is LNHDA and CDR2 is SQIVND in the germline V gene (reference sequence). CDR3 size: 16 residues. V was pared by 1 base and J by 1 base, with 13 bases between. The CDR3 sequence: CASSIVRTDFNYGYTF. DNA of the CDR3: TGTGCCAGTAGTATAGTTCGGACAGACTTTAACTATGGCTACACCTTC. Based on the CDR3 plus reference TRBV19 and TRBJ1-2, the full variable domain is DGGITQSPKYLFRKEGQNVTLSCEQNLNHDAMYWYRQDPGQGLRLIYYSQIVNDFQKGDIAEGYSVSREKKESFPLTVTSAQKNPTAFYLCASSIVRTDFNYGYTFGSGTRLTVV.

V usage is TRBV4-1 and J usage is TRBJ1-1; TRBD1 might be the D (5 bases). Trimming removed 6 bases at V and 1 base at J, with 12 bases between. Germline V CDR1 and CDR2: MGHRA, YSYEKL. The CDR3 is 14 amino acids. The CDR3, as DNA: TGCGCCAGCAGGGGTCTGACAGAGAACACTGAAGCTTTCTTT. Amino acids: CASRGLTENTEAFF.

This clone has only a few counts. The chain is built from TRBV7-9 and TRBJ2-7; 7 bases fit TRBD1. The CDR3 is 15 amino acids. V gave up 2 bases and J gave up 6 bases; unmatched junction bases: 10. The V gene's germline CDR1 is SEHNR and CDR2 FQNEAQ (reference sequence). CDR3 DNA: TGTGCCAGCAGCTTACTCCCACAGGGGACGGGCGAGCAGTACTTC. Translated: CASSLLPQGTGEQYF.

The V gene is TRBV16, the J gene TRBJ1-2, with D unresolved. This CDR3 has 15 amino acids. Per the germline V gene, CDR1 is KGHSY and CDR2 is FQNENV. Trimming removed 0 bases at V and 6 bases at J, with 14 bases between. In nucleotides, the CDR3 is TGTGCCAGCAGCCAATCTCATCCTAGGGTCAATGGCTACACCTTC. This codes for CASSQSHPRVNGYTF.

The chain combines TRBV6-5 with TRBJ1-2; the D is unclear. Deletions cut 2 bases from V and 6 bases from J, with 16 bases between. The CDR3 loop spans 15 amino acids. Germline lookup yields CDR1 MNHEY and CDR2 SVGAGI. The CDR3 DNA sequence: TGTGCCAGCAGTTACGAGCCGGACTTGCCGAATGGCTACACCTTC. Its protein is CASSYEPDLPNGYTF.

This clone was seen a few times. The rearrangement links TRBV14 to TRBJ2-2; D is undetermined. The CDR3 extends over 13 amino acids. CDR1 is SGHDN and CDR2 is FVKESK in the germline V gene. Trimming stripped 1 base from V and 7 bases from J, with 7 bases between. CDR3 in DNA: TGTGCCAGCAGCCAAGGGAATTACGGGGAGCTGTTTTTT. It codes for CASSQGNYGELFF.

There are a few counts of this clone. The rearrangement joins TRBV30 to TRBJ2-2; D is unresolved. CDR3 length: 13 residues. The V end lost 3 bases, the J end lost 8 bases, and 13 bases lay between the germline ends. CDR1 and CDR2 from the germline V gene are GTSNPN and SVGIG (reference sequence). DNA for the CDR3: TGTGCCTGGAGACGTTGGGGTGCGGGGGAGCTGTTTTTT. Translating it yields CAWRRWGAGELFF.

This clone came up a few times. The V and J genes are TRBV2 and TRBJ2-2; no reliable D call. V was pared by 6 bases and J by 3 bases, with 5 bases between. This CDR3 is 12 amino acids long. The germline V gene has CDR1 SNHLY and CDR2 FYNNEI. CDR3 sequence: CASRPDTGELFF. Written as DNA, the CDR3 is TGTGCCAGCAGGCCGGACACCGGGGAGCTGTTTTTT.

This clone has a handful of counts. This CDR3 reads CASSLQQPGYTF. The DNA for the CDR3 is TGTGCCAGCAGCTTACAACAGCCCGGCTACACCTTC. The rearrangement links TRBV5-6 to TRBJ1-2; D unresolved. Trimming left V 2 bases short and J 8 bases short, with 10 bases between. Germline CDR1 and CDR2: SGHDT and YYEEEE. This CDR3 is built from 12 residues.

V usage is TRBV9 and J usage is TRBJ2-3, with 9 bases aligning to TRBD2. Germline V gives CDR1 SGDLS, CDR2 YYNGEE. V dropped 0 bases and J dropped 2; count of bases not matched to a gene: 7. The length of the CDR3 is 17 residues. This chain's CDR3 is CASSVDRAGGLTDTQYF. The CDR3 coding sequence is TGTGCCAGCAGCGTAGATCGAGCGGGGGGCCTCACAGATACGCAGTATTTT.

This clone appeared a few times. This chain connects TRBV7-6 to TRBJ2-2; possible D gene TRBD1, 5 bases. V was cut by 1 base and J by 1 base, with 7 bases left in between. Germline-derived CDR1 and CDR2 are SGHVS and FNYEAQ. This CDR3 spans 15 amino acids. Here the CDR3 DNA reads TGTGCCAGCAGCTTAGACAGGCAGAACACCGGGGAGCTGTTTTTT. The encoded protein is CASSLDRQNTGELFF.

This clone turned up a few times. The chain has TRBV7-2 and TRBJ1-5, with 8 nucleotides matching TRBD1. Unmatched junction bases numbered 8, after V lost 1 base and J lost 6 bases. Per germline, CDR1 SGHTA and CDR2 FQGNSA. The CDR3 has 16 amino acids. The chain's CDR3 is CASSLDSGGFSQPQHF. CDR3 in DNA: TGTGCCAGCAGCTTAGACTCAGGGGGCTTCTCTCAGCCCCAGCATTTT.

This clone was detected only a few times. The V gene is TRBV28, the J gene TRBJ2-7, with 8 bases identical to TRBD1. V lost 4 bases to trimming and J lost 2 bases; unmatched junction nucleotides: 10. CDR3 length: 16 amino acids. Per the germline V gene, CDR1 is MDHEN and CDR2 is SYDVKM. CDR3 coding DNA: TGTGCCAGCAGTTCCGCGACAGGGGCTATGGCCTACGAGCAGTACTTC. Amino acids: CASSSATGAMAYEQYF.

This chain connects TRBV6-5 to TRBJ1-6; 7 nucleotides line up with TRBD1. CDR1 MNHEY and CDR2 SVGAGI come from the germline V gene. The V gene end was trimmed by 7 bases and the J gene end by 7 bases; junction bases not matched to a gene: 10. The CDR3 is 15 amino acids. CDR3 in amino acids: CASTLARGQNSPLHF. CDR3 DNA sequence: TGTGCCAGCACCCTTGCGAGGGGGCAGAATTCACCCCTCCACTTT.

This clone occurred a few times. The CDR3 DNA is TGTGCCAGTAGTACCGTGAGAGTTCAGCCCCAGCATTTT. Its translation is CASSTVRVQPQHF. The gene calls are TRBV19 and TRBJ1-5; D not resolved. This CDR3 comprises 13 residues. Deletions cut 4 bases from V and 6 bases from J, with 10 bases between. The V gene's germline CDR1 is LNHDA and CDR2 SQIVND (reference sequence).

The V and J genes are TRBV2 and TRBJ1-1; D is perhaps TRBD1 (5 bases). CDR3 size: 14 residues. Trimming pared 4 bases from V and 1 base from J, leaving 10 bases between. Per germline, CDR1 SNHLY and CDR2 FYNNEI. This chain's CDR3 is CASSVEGKNTEAFF. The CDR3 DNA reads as TGTGCCAGCAGTGTTGAGGGGAAGAACACTGAAGCTTTCTTT.

CDR3 sequence (DNA): TGTGCCAGCAGTCGCCTCAGGGGAGACAATCAGCCCCAGCATTTT. Its translation: CASSRLRGDNQPQHF. This rearrangement joins TRBV6-6 to TRBJ1-5; D is perhaps TRBD1 (6 bases). The CDR3 runs to 15 residues. Trimming removed 5 bases from V and 3 bases from J, with 14 bases in between. From germline, CDR1 is MNHNY and CDR2 SVGAGI (reference sequence).